The 12 T cell receptor beta chains listed next were all sequenced from one sample in a study of shared clonotypes between healthy human individuals. Sequenced by immunoSEQ multiplex PCR; TCRdb stores in-frame clones only, minus some. The sample lists 2,500,000 or so clones; approximately 90% were seen once. The sequencing input was naive CD4+ T cells from PBMCs. Described subset: CD45RA+ positively selected. The receptors shown here come from a man younger than 35 in good health. Some clones in this sample may be carry-over from other donors' samples.

On this clone: A far larger clone differs by one base, so this is likely a read error. Other DNA sequences within the sample encode an identical CDR3. The J gene is TRBJ2-5, the V gene TRBV11-2, with D possibly matching TRBD1 (6 bases). The CDR3 runs to 14 residues. V was cut by 3 bases and J by 1 base, with 9 bases left in between. Germline lookup yields CDR1 SGHAT and CDR2 FQNNGV. The CDR3 nucleotides read TGTGCCAGCAGCTTGGTACAGGGCCAAGAGACCCAGTACTTC. It yields the protein CASSLVQGQETQYF.

This rearrangement joins TRBV15 to TRBJ2-2; D possibly corresponds to TRBD2 (6 bases). The CDR3 is 15 residues long. Germline CDR1 is LNHNV and CDR2 is YYDKDF (reference sequence). Deletions cut 5 bases from V and 5 bases from J, with 15 bases between. Here the CDR3 DNA reads TGTGCCACCAGCCGGGGGACTGTCGGGACCGGGGAGCTGTTTTTT. It encodes CATSRGTVGTGELFF.

The rearrangement joins TRBV5-4 to TRBJ2-1, with a possible D match to TRBD1 (5 bases). The ends were cut back, 2 bases at V and 6 bases at J, with 12 bases in the middle. Germline V lookup: CDR1 SGHNT, CDR2 YYREEE (reference sequence). The CDR3 length is 14 residues. In DNA form, the CDR3 reads TGTGCCAGCAGCTTTTCAGGGTTATCCAATGAGCAGTTCTTC. Its protein is CASSFSGLSNEQFF.

In regard to this clone: Other DNA sequences from this sample encode an identical CDR3 as well. The chain couples TRBV7-2 to TRBJ1-5; the D is unclear. Germline V lookup: CDR1 SGHTA, CDR2 FQGNSA. There are 12 residues in the CDR3. V was pared by 1 base and J by 6 bases, with 4 bases between. The CDR3 is CASSLVGQPQHF. The DNA for the CDR3 is TGTGCCAGCAGCTTAGTGGGTCAGCCCCAGCATTTT. The entire variable domain, with the rest obtained from reference TRBV7-2 and TRBJ1-5, is as follows: GAGVSQSPSNKVTEKGKDVELRCDPISGHTALYWYRQSLGQGLEFLIYFQGNSAPDKSGLPSDRFSAERTGGSVSTLTIQRTQQEDSAVYLCASSLVGQPQHFGDGTRLSIL.

A note on this clone: The sample holds other DNA sequences that translate to the same CDR3. The chain combines TRBV5-1 with TRBJ2-1; a possible D gene is TRBD2 (6 bases). The V and J ends lost 0 bases and 4 bases respectively, with 14 bases between them. The CDR3 has 16 amino acids. The germline V gene has CDR1 SGHRS and CDR2 YFSETQ. CDR3 nucleotides: TGCGCCAGCAGCTTGGGGAGTAGCGGAGCTTACAATGAGCAGTTCTTC. Protein: CASSLGSSGAYNEQFF.

This chain joins TRBV7-2 and TRBJ2-4; D is ambiguous. Germline V gene data show CDR1 as SGHTA and CDR2 as FQGNSA. CDR3 length: 14 amino acids. V was clipped by 2 bases and J by 2 bases, with 7 bases between them. This CDR3 reads CASSLMGTKNIQYF. The CDR3 DNA sequence: TGTGCCAGCAGCTTAATGGGCACCAAAAACATTCAGTACTTC. The entire variable domain, with the rest obtained from reference TRBV7-2 and TRBJ2-4, is as follows: GAGVSQSPSNKVTEKGKDVELRCDPISGHTALYWYRQSLGQGLEFLIYFQGNSAPDKSGLPSDRFSAERTGGSVSTLTIQRTQQEDSAVYLCASSLMGTKNIQYFGAGTRLSVL.

The V gene is TRBV6-6, the J gene TRBJ1-5; TRBD1 might be the D (5 bases). This CDR3 has 16 amino acids. Germline V gene data show CDR1 as MNHNY and CDR2 as SVGAGI (reference sequence). The V gene lost 6 bases and the J gene lost 0 bases, with 15 bases spanning the gap. For the CDR3, the DNA is TGTGCCAGCAGCTCGCGGCGGGGGGGTAGCAATCAGCCCCAGCATTTT. Translating it yields CASSSRRGGSNQPQHF.

This clone was seen a handful of times. V is TRBV9 and J is TRBJ1-2; tentative D call: TRBD1 (5 bases). CDR3 length: 14 amino acids. From germline, CDR1 is SGDLS and CDR2 YYNGEE. Trimming removed 7 bases at V and 3 bases at J, with 16 bases between. CDR3 nucleotide sequence: TGTGCCAGCGCCCCCACGGGGCAGGACTATGGCTACACCTTC. The encoded protein is CASAPTGQDYGYTF.

The chain combines TRBV18 with TRBJ2-3, with TRBD1 matching 10 bases. This CDR3 is built from 16 residues. Unmatched junction bases numbered 4, after V lost 1 base and J lost 3 bases. The V gene's germline CDR1 is KGHSH and CDR2 LQKENI. CDR3 nucleotide sequence: TGTGCCAGCTCACCACGGGAGGGACAGGGGACAGATACGCAGTATTTT. It is translated as CASSPREGQGTDTQYF.

This clone was found once. The chain links TRBV2 to TRBJ2-1; the match to TRBD2 covers 7 bases. Germline-derived CDR1 and CDR2 are SNHLY and FYNNEI. The V segment lost 8 bases and the J segment 10 bases; nucleotides outside the gene matches: 14. This CDR3 region has 14 residues. CDR3 protein: CASSFGTTFGEQFF. The CDR3 DNA sequence: TGTGCCAGCTCGTTCGGGACTACCTTCGGGGAGCAGTTCTTC.

The CDR3 spells CASSTGAGGETQYF. The CDR3 nucleotides read TGTGCCAGCAGCACTGGGGCGGGGGGAGAGACCCAGTACTTC. V usage is TRBV7-2 and J usage is TRBJ2-5; 8 bases fit TRBD2. The V gene's germline CDR1 is SGHTA and CDR2 FQGNSA. V lost 5 bases, J lost 4 bases, and 6 bases stayed unmatched. This CDR3 contains 14 residues. Full variable domain (outside the CDR3, taken from reference TRBV7-2 and TRBJ2-5): GAGVSQSPSNKVTEKGKDVELRCDPISGHTALYWYRQSLGQGLEFLIYFQGNSAPDKSGLPSDRFSAERTGGSVSTLTIQRTQQEDSAVYLCASSTGAGGETQYFGPGTRLLVL.

The chain recombines TRBV7-3 with TRBJ2-7; D may match TRBD1 or TRBD2 (6 bases each). V was pared by 5 bases and J by 2 bases, with 16 bases between. The CDR3 runs 15 residues. CDR1 SGHTA and CDR2 FQGTGA come from the germline V gene. CDR3 in amino acids: CASSPNGGGPYEQYF. The CDR3, as DNA: TGTGCCAGCAGCCCGAACGGTGGGGGGCCCTACGAGCAGTACTTC.